This T cell receptor (beta chain) is drawn from a study of OX40 agonist ivuxolimab in advanced cancers. Study information: A mean age of about 56 years, range roughly 23 to 85, was recorded, and over 65% were male.

The assay was immunoSEQ multiplex PCR, and TCRdb's table has in-frame clones only and misses some. Found here are roughly 76,000 clones, approximately 86% of them singletons; the top ten hold 2.5%. Germline CDR1 and CDR2: LGHNT and FRNRAP. The V gene lost 6 bases and the J gene lost 1 base, with 12 bases spanning the gap. CDR3 size: 14 residues. As concerns this clone: Its antigen is still unknown.

Whole-study results and caveats: Compared with others, partial responders at 0.1-3.0 mg/kg displayed clonal expansion among the lowest. In the expanded peripheral T cells, antigen specificity was never determined.

This specimen was CD4+ or CD8+ T cells sorted from blood, taken in a trial of the OX40 agonist ivuxolimab. This clonotype originated in an adult with an advanced solid tumor such as melanoma, head and neck, liver or kidney cancer. The gene calls are TRBV12-5 and TRBJ1-1; D is unclear. CDR3 loop: CASGPRVRNTEAFF. CDR3 in DNA: TGTGCTAGTGGACCGCGGGTGAGGAACACTGAAGCTTTCTTT.